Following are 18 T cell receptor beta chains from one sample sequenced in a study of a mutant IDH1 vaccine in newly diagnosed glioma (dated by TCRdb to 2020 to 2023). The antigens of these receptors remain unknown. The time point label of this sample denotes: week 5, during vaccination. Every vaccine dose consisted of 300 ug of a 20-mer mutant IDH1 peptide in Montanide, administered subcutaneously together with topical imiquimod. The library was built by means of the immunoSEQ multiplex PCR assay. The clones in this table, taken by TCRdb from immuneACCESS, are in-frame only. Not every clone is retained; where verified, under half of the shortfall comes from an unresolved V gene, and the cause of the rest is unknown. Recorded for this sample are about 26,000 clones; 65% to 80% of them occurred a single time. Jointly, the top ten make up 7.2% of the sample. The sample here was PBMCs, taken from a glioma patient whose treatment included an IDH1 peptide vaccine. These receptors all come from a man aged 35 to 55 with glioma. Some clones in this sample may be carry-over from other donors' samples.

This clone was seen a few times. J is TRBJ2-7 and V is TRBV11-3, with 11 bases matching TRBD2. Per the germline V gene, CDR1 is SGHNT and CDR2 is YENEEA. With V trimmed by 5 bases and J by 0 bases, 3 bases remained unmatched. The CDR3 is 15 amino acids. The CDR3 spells CASSLAGGPSYEQYF. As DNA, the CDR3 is TGTGCCAGCAGCCTAGCGGGGGGCCCCTCCTACGAGCAGTACTTC.

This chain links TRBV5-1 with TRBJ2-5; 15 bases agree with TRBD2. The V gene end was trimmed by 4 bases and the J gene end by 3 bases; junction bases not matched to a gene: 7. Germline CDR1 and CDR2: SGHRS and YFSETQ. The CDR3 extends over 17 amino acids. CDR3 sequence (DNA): TGCGCCAGCAGCCCGGGACTAGCGGGGGGCGAAGAAGAGACCCAGTACTTC. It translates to CASSPGLAGGEEETQYF. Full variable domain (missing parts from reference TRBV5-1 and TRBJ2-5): KAGVTQTPRYLIKTRGQQVTLSCSPISGHRSVSWYQQTPGQGLQFLFEYFSETQRNKGNFPGRFSGRQFSNSRSEMNVSTLELGDSALYLCASSPGLAGGEEETQYFGPGTRLLVL.

The DNA for the CDR3 is TGCGCCAGCAGCCAAGATTACGGGGTCGCAGAGACCCAGTACTTC. Translation: CASSQDYGVAETQYF. The genes are TRBV4-1 and TRBJ2-5; D possibly corresponds to TRBD2 (5 bases). Germline CDR1 and CDR2: MGHRA and YSYEKL. The V end was cut by 0 bases, the J end by 4 bases, with 12 bases between. The CDR3 sequence is 15 residues long.

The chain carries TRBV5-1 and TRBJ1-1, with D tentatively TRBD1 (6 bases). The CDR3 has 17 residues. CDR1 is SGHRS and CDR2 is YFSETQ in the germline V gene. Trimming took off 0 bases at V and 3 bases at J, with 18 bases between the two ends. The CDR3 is CASSLAPGAGEYTEAFF. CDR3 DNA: TGCGCCAGCAGCTTGGCTCCCGGGGCAGGGGAGTACACTGAAGCTTTCTTT. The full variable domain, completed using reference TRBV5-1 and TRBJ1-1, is KAGVTQTPRYLIKTRGQQVTLSCSPISGHRSVSWYQQTPGQGLQFLFEYFSETQRNKGNFPGRFSGRQFSNSRSEMNVSTLELGDSALYLCASSLAPGAGEYTEAFFGQGTRLTVV.

As DNA, the CDR3 is TGTGCCAGCAGTGTCGACAGGGCTTCCGGGGAGCTGTTTTTT. Protein sequence: CASSVDRASGELFF. V is TRBV2 and J is TRBJ2-2, with TRBD1 matching over 7 bases. V shed 4 bases and J 6 bases; nucleotides not matched to a gene: 5. The CDR3 contains 14 residues. The germline V gene has CDR1 SNHLY and CDR2 FYNNEI.

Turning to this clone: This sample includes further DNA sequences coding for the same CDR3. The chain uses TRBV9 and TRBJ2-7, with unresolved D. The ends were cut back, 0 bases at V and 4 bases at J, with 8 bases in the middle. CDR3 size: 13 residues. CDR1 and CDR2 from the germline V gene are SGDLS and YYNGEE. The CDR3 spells CASSVEEGYEQYF. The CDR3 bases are TGTGCCAGCAGCGTAGAGGAAGGGTACGAGCAGTACTTC. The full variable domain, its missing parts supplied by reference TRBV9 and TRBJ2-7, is DSGVTQTPKHLITATGQRVTLRCSPRSGDLSVYWYQQSLDQGLQFLIQYYNGEERAKGNILERFSAQQFPDLHSELNLSSLELGDSALYFCASSVEEGYEQYFGPGTRLTVT.

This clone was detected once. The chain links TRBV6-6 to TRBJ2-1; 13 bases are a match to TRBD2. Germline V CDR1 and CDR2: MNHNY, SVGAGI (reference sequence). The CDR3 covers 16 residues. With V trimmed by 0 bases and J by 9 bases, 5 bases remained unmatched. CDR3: CASSYSGLAGVGEQFF. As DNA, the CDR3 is TGTGCCAGCAGTTACTCAGGACTAGCGGGGGTTGGTGAGCAGTTCTTC.

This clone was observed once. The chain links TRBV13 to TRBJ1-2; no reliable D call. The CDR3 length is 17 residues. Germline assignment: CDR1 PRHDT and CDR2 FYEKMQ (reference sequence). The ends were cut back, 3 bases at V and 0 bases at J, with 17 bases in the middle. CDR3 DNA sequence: TGTGCCAGCAGCTTTTTAGTTTCGGAGGGCTCTAACTATGGCTACACCTTC. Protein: CASSFLVSEGSNYGYTF.

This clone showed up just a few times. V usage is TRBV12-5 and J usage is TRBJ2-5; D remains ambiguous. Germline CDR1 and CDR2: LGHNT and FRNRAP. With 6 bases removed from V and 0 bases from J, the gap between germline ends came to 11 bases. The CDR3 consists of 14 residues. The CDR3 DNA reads TGTGCTAGTGGACGCCAGAGAAACCAAGAGACCCAGTACTTC. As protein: CASGRQRNQETQYF.

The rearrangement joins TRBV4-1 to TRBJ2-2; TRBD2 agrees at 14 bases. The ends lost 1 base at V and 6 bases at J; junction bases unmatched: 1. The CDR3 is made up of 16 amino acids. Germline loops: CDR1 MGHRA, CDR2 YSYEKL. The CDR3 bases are TGCGCCAGCAGCCAAGGACTAGCGGGGGGGTCCGGGGAGCTGTTTTTT. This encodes CASSQGLAGGSGELFF.

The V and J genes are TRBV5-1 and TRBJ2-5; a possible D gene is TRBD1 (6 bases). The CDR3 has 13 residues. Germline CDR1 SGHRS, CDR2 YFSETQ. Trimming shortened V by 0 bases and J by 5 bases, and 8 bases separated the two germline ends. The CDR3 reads CASSLAQGETQYF. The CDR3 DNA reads TGCGCCAGCAGCTTGGCCCAGGGGGAGACCCAGTACTTC.

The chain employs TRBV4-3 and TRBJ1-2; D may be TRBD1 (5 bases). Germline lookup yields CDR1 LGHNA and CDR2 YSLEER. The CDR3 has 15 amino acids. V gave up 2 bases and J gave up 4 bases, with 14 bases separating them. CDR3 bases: TGCGCCAGCAGCCAACAAACGGACACGTCCTATGGCTACACCTTC. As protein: CASSQQTDTSYGYTF.

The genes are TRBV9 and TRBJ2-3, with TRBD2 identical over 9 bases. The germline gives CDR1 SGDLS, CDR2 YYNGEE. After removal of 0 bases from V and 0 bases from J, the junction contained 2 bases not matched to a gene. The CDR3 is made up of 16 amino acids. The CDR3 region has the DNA TGTGCCAGCAGCGTAGTAAGCGGGGGGAGCACAGATACGCAGTATTTT. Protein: CASSVVSGGSTDTQYF.

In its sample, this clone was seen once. The CDR3 is CASSFGGEMNTEAFF. The CDR3 coding sequence is TGTGCCAGCAGCTTCGGCGGAGAGATGAACACTGAAGCTTTCTTT. The chain combines TRBV5-4 with TRBJ1-1; D not certain. CDR3 length: 15 amino acids. The V end lost 2 bases, the J end lost 0 bases, and 11 bases lay between the germline ends. Germline CDR1 SGHNT, CDR2 YYREEE (reference sequence).

CDR3 nucleotides: TGCAGCGTTGAAGATTGGGGCTACACCTTC. Protein sequence: CSVEDWGYTF. V usage is TRBV29-1 and J usage is TRBJ1-2; D not resolved. This CDR3 contains 10 residues. V lost 0 bases to trimming and J lost 8 bases, with 4 bases between them. The germline V gene has CDR1 SQVTM and CDR2 ANQGSEA. Full variable domain (outside the CDR3, taken from reference TRBV29-1 and TRBJ1-2): SAVISQKPSRDICQRGTSLTIQCQVDSQVTMMFWYRQQPGQSLTLIATANQGSEATYESGFVIDKFPISRPNLTFSTLTVSNMSPEDSSIYLCSVEDWGYTFGSGTRLTVV.

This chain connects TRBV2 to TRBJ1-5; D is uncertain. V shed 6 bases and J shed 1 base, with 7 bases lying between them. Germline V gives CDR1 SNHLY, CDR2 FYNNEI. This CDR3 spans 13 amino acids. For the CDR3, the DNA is TGTGCCAGCAGAGCTGACAGCAATCAGCCCCAGCATTTT. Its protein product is CASRADSNQPQHF.

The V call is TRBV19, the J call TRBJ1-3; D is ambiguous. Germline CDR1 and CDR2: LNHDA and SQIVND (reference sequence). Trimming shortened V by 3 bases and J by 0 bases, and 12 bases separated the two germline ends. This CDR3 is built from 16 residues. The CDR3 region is CASSISHGLSGNTIYF. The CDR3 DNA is TGTGCCAGTAGTATTTCTCACGGACTCTCTGGAAACACCATATATTTT.

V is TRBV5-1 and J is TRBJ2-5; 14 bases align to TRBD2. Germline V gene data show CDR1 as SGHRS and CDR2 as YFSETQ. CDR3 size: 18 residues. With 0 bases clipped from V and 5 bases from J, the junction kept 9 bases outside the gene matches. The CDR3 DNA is TGCGCCAGCAGCTTGGACCAAGGGACTAGCGGGGGTGGGGAGACCCAGTACTTC. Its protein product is CASSLDQGTSGGGETQYF.